This T cell receptor (beta chain) is from a study of cytomegalovirus exposure and HLA in healthy donors. The overall study: Previous work identified 90 million to 130 million unique TCR beta sequences from about 179 million T cells. Overall study findings and caveats: Highly shared sequence variants in one cluster were likely a sequencing artifact.

Amplification used 60 Vbeta primers and 13 Jbeta primers. The protocol was immunoSEQ multiplex PCR, while the TCRdb copy is restricted to in-frame clones and leaves out a portion. The sample includes about 200,000 clones. For this clone: Its antigen is not identified.

CDR1 and CDR2 from the germline V gene are SGHRS and YFSETQ. V was clipped by 4 bases and J by 7 bases; unmatched bases: 7. The CDR3 length is 14 residues. Material: PBMCs. The V call is TRBV5-1, the J call TRBJ1-4; 7 bases agree with TRBD1. The clonotype comes from a boy younger than 18 in good health and CMV-seronegative. CDR3 nucleotides: TGCGCCAGCAGCCCTGACAGGGAGGCTGAAAAACTGTTTTTT. Its translation is CASSPDREAEKLFF.